What follows is one T cell receptor beta chain and its context. The data were obtained in a study of T cells in Graves' hyperthyroidism and ophthalmopathy. Study at large: Once the initial diagnosis was made, peripheral blood was obtained before any treatment.

The CDR3 contains 13 residues. The V and J ends lost 1 base and 5 bases respectively, with 8 bases between them. Germline V CDR1 and CDR2: SEHNR, FQNEAQ (reference sequence). The TCR beta CDR3 regions underwent amplification using RNA transcripts as the source. Primed by the HTBI set, a first-round RT-PCR was run on the TCR CDR3. TCRdb recomputed calls from the multiplex PCR reads with MiXCR, one row per CDR3 protein. This repertoire shows over 700,000 distinct CDR3 sequences, 35% found once; its top ten account for 30% to 40%. The source of this sequence is a woman aged 40 to 55 with Graves' hyperthyroidism. The sample comprised blood. This chain links TRBV7-9 with TRBJ2-5; the D is unclear. The CDR3 loop reads CASSLEGSETQYF. The CDR3 DNA is TGTGCCAGCAGCTTAGAGGGTTCGGAGACCCAGTACTTC.